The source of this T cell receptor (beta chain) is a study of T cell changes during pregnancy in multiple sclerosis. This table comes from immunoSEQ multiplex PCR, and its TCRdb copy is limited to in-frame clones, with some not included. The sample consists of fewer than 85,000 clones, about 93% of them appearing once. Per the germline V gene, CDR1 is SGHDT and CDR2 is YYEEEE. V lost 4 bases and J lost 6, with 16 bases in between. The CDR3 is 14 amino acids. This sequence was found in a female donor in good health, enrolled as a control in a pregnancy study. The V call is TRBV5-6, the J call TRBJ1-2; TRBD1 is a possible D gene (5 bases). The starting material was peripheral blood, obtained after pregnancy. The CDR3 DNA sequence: TGTGCCAGCAGCGGTGTGCAGGGCTACGATGGCTACACCTTC. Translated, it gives CASSGVQGYDGYTF.